This entry features one T cell receptor (beta chain) sequence. This sample stems from a study of T cell clonotyping in hematopoietic cell transplantation. Clones were read by immunoSEQ multiplex PCR, and TCRdb kept only the in-frame ones, dropping some. The data show 7,300 or so clones, with approximately 96% seen just once and 0.4% to 0.55% held by the top ten. The V and J ends lost 8 bases and 0 bases respectively, with 13 bases between them. This CDR3 has 14 amino acids. Germline CDR1 reads SGHVS; CDR2 reads FQNEAQ. This TCR derives from a male patient between 40 and 49 years old who had an allogeneic stem cell transplant from a related donor, so the T cells may come from the graft donor. Some clones in this sample may be carry-over from other donors' samples. This specimen consisted of PBMCs, obtained 30 days after allogeneic stem cell transplant. This rearrangement joins TRBV7-8 to TRBJ1-1, with D uncertain. The CDR3 nucleotides are TGTGCCAGCCTTTCGGGAATAGTGAACACTGAAGCTTTCTTT. Amino acid sequence: CASLSGIVNTEAFF.